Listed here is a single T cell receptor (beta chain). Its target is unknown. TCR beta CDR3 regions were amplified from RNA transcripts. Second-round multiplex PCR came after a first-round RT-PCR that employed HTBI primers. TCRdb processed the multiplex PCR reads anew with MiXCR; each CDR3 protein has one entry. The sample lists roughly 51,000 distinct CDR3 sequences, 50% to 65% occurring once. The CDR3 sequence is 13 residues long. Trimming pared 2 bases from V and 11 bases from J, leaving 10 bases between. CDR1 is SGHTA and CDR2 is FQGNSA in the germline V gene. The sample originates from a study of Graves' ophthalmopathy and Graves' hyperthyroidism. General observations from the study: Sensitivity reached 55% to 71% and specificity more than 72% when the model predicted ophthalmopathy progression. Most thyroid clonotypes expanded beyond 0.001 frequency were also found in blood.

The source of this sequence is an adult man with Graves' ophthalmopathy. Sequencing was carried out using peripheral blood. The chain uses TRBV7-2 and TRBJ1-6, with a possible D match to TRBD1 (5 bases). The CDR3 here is CASSLQGYPPLHF. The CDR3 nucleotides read TGTGCCAGCAGCTTACAGGGTTATCCACCCCTCCACTTT.